This T cell receptor (beta chain) was captured by sequencing in a study of identical twins listed by TCRdb under 2016. Study-wide context: To test whether fetal clonotypes persist, the study used deep sequencing on TCR alpha and beta repertoires from monozygotic twins, unrelated adults of various ages, and cord blood. Replicate twin experiments were performed at different times using different library preparation protocols to rule out contamination.

V gives up 1 base and J gives up 3 bases, and the segment between their germline ends measures 10 bases. From the cysteine through the phenylalanine, the CDR3 covers 14 amino acids. The only DNA kept is the CDR3, 42 bases in frame from the first base. The germline V gene (reference sequence) yields LGHDT for CDR1 and YNNKEL for CDR2. The investigation overall reported the following: In monozygotic twins, out-of-frame TCR alpha sharing was systematically underestimated by recombination models, although the models agreed with sharing between unrelated individuals. Because the same donors could not be followed over many years, the conclusions relied on cross-sectional statistical analysis. Out-of-frame TCR alpha sequences shared between twins showed an excess of low generation-probability sequences compared with coincidental sharing between unrelated individuals. Invariant T cells such as MAIT and iNKT could partly confound zero-insertion analyses, though diverse VJ usage argued against this for most clonotypes. Fewer insertions were carried by abundant cord blood beta clonotypes, a similar but weaker trend appeared in young adult naive repertoires, and no such trend appeared in memory repertoires. A weaker excess of twin sharing was found in beta out-of-frame sequences because the signal-to-noise ratio was lowered by fewer shared sequences.

The protocol used for the library was 5' RACE. TCRdb names Illumina HiSeq 2000 as the instrument used. A universal primer binding site was added through template switching, and the final cDNA carried a unique molecular identifier so that TCR cDNA molecules could be counted accurately. Specific primers in the conserved constant-segment region were used to synthesize first-strand cDNA for TCR alpha and beta chains. Each cDNA library was double barcoded, with a SMART-Mk sample barcode plus Illumina barcodes, to control for contamination. Two successive PCR steps introduced TruSeq adapter sequences along with Illumina sample barcodes. TCR alpha and beta cDNA libraries were sequenced on the Illumina HiSeq platform with custom primers. The study's processing was this. MiGEC was used to process raw reads and extract unique molecular identifiers, and MiXCR was used to find CDR3 positions. For each individual, recombination models were inferred using an EM algorithm with the repgenHMM and IGoR tools. The analysis of shared clonotypes was done with the tcR package in R, with sharing normalized by the product of cloneset sizes. To study raw recombination without the effects of thymic and clonal selection, out-of-frame nonproductive sequences were analyzed. Clones were called with MiXCR by TCRdb after fastp trimmed the public reads at Q25, and only in-frame beta chains were retained. Merged by CDR3 protein, the rows form single entries marked with the most common genes and DNA. TCRdb, not the authors, supplied the V and J calls. Across this sample there are around 530,000 distinct CDR3 sequences, with roughly 15% seen only once. Clones ranked in the top ten supply nearly 0.45% of the sample.

All donors were healthy Caucasians. The twin cohort consisted of three pairs of female monozygotic twins, all aged about 18 to 30 years. Positive isolation kits from Invitrogen were used to isolate CD4+ and CD8+ T cell populations. This clonotype was counted between two and nine times. This receptor's antigen is unknown. No base quality values were provided; no much bigger clone lies one nucleotide off. The data also belong to a second study, concerning yellow fever vaccine responses in identical twins. The second study's authors report: The T cell response to vaccination in identical twins was reported by the authors to appear partly convergent and partly personalized. The study precisely tracked vaccine-responding T cell clones in identical twins.

The rearranged chain carries TRBV3-1 and TRBJ2-7; no D gene is confidently identified. The source is a woman younger than 30 in good health. Sequenced: CD4+ T cells sorted from blood. The sequence in DNA is TGTGCCAGCAGCCAAGGACCGTTCATCTACGAGCAGTACTTC. Its translation reads: CASSQGPFIYEQYF.